This TCR beta chain is drawn from a study of blood T cell repertoires in COVID-19. Overall study: T cells, B-cell-depleted T cells, or PBMCs provided the cDNA or gDNA that served as material.

Study members were between 18 and 89 years old and lived in 20 to 30 US regions. Which cohort a participant joined came from the clinical history participants gave. Original processing methods: Amplification with reference gene primers provided the estimates of nucleated cell counts. Sequenced by immunoSEQ multiplex PCR; TCRdb stores in-frame clones only, minus some. The DNA was the basis for D and trimming; V, J and clone size are from that table. The sample contains about 480,000 clones, over 75% of which appear only once. The CDR3 sequence is 15 residues long. CDR1 and CDR2 (germline): SGHRS, YFSETQ. V gave up 4 bases and J gave up 0 bases; unmatched junction bases: 6.

This TCR was recovered from a middle-aged woman who had recovered from COVID-19. The chain has TRBV5-1 and TRBJ2-7, with TRBD2 identical over 8 bases. What was sequenced was PBMCs or T cells enriched from blood (not recorded which). The CDR3 nucleotides read TGCGCCAGCAGCCCCCTTAGCGGGGCCTCCTACGAGCAGTACTTC. This codes for CASSPLSGASYEQYF.